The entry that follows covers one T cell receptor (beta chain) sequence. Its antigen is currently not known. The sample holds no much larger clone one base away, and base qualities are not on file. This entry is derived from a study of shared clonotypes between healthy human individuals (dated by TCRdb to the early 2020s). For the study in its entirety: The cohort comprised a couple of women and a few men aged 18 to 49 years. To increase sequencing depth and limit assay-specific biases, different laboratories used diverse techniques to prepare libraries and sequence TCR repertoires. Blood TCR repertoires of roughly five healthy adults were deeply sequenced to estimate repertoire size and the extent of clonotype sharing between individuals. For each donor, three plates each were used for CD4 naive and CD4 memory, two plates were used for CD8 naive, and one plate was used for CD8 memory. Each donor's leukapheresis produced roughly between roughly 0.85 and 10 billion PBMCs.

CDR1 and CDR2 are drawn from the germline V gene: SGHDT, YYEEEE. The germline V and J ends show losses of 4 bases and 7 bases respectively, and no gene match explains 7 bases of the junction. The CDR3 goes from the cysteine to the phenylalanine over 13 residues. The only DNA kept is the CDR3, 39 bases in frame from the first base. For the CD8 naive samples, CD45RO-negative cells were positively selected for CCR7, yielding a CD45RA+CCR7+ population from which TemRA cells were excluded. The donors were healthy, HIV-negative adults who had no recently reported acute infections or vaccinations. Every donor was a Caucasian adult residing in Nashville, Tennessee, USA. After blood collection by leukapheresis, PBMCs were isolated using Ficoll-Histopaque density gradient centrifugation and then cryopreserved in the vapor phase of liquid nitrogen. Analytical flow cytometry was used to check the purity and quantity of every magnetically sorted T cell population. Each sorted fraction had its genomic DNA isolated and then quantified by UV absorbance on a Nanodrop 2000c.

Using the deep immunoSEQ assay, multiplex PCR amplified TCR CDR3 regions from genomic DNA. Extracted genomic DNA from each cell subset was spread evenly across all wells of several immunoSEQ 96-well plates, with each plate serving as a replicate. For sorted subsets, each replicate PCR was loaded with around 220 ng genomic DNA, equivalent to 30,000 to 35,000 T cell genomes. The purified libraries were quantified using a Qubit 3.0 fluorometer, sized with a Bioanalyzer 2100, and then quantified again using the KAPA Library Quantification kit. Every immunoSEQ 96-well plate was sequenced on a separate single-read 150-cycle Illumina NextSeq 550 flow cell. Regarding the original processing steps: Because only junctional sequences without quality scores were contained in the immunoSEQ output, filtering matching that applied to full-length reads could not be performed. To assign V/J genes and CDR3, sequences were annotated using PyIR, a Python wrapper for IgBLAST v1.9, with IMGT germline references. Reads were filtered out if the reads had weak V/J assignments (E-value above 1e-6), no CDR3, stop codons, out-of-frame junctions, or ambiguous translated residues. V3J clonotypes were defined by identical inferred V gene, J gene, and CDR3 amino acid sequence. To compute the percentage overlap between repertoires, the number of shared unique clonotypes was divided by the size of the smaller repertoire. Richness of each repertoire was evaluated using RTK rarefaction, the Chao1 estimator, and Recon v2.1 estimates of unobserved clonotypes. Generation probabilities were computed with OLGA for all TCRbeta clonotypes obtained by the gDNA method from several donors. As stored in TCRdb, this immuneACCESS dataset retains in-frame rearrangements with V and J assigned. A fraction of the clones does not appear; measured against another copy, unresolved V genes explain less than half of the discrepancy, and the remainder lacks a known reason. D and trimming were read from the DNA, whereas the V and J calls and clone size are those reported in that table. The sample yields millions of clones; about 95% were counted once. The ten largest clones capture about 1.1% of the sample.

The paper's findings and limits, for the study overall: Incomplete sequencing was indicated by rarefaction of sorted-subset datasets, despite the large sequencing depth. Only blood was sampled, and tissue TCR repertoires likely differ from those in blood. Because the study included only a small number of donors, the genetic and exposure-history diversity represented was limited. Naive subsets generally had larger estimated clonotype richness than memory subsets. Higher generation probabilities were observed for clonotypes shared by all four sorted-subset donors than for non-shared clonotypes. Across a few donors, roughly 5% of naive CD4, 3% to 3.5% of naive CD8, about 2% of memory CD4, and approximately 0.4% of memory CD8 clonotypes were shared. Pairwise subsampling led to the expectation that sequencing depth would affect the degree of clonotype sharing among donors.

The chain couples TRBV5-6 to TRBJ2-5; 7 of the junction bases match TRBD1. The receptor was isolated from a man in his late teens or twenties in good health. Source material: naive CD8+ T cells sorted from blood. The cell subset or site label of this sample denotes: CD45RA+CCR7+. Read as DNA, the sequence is TGTGCCAGCAGCCCGGGGACAGTAGGGACCCAGTACTTC. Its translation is CASSPGTVGTQYF. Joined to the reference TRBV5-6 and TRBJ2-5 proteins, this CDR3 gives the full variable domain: DAGVTQSPTHLIKTRGQQVTLRCSPKSGHDTVSWYQQALGQGPQFIFQYYEEEERQRGNFPDRFSGHQFPNYSSELNVNALLLGDSALYLCASSPGTVGTQYFGPGTRLLVL.